A selection of T cell receptor beta chains follows, all from one sample in a study of blood T cell repertoires in COVID-19. The data were produced by immunoSEQ multiplex PCR, yet TCRdb's version contains in-frame clones alone and is incomplete. The data contain over 120,000 clones, about nine tenths of them seen just once; the ten biggest clones take up approximately 40%. Source material: peripheral blood. These receptors all come from a man aged 45 to 65 who had recovered from COVID-19. Both conserved end residues are part of each CDR3. Fields, in order: D gene, V gene, J gene, clone size, CDR3 DNA, CDR3 protein. D genes are given only for firm matches. Clone size is stated in some rows and not others, as once, few, many or a class when expanded.

-	TRBV19	TRBJ2-1	once	TGTGCCAGTAGTATAGGGCGGCTCAATGAGCAGTTCTTC	CASSIGRLNEQFF
TRBD1	TRBV18	TRBJ1-2	-	TGTGCCAGCTCACAAAGCACAGGGGTTGACTATGGCTACACCTTC	CASSQSTGVDYGYTF
-	TRBV7-2	TRBJ1-1	-	TGTGCCAGCACCCTGGGAGGGCTGAACACTGAAGCTTTCTTT	CASTLGGLNTEAFF
-	TRBV5-1	TRBJ1-1	-	TGCGCCAGCAGCCCTCGGGAGGTTGGTTCCACTGAAGCTTTCTTT	CASSPREVGSTEAFF
TRBD1	TRBV11-2	TRBJ2-5	-	TGTGCCAGCAGCTTGGGGACAGGGGGCGGAGAGACCCAGTACTTC	CASSLGTGGGETQYF
TRBD1	TRBV10-3	TRBJ2-7	-	TGTGCCATCAGGGCCGGGACAGGGGAATACGAGCAGTACTTC	CAIRAGTGEYEQYF
-	TRBV18	TRBJ1-1	-	TGTGCCAGCTCACCACGCGATAAGTTCGCTGAAGCTTTCTTT	CASSPRDKFAEAFF
-	TRBV9	TRBJ2-7	-	TGTGCCAGCAGCGCCACCGGGACAACGTACGAGCAGTACTTC	CASSATGTTYEQYF
TRBD1	TRBV7-2	TRBJ1-1	-	TGTGCCAGCAGCCCCCAGACAGGGAGGACTGAAGCTTTCTTT	CASSPQTGRTEAFF
-	TRBV30	TRBJ1-2	-	TGTGCCTGGGACCCCCTCGGGACTGGCCGAATATCTGGCTACACCTTC	CAWDPLGTGRISGYTF
-	TRBV12-3/TRBV12-4	TRBJ1-5	-	TGTGCCAGCAGTCGGACTGGGGGCCAGCCCCAGCATTTT	CASSRTGGQPQHF
TRBD1	TRBV5-4	TRBJ1-1	-	TGTGCCAGCAGCACTACCGGGACAGGGAACACTGAAGCTTTCTTT	CASSTTGTGNTEAFF
-	TRBV5-4	TRBJ1-2	-	TGTGCCAGCAGACCAACAGGCGCCTATGGCTACACCTTC	CASRPTGAYGYTF
-	TRBV9	TRBJ2-2	-	TGTGCCAGCAGCGTAGGCAGGAACACCGGGGAGCTGTTTTTT	CASSVGRNTGELFF
-	TRBV7-9	TRBJ2-5	-	TGTGCCAGCAGCCCTGGGGGGAGAAGAGAGACCCAGTACTTC	CASSPGGRRETQYF
TRBD1	TRBV6-1	TRBJ1-5	-	TGTGCCAGCAGTGAATGGGACAGTAATAGCAATCAGCCCCAGCATTTT	CASSEWDSNSNQPQHF
-	TRBV14	TRBJ1-1	-	TGTGCCAGCAGCCAAGTTTTAATGAACACTGAAGCTTTCTTT	CASSQVLMNTEAFF
TRBD2	TRBV30	TRBJ2-1	few	TGTGCCTGGAGACGGGGGGGCCTTCTCGGTGAGCAGTTCTTC	CAWRRGGLLGEQFF
TRBD1	TRBV6-5	TRBJ1-5	-	TGTGCCGGTAGACAGGGAACCAATCAGCCCCAGCATTTT	CAGRQGTNQPQHF
-	TRBV7-9	TRBJ2-5	-	TGTGCCGGCAGCTTATCTGGCGGGTTGGAGACCCAGTACTTC	CAGSLSGGLETQYF
-	TRBV5-4	TRBJ1-2	-	TGTGCCAGCAGCCCTTCAGCGGGCGCGGGTAACTATGGCTACACCTTC	CASSPSAGAGNYGYTF
TRBD2	TRBV3-1/TRBV3-2	TRBJ2-7	-	TGTGCCAGCAGCCCAGGCGGGCGGGGGAGATCCTACGAGCAGTACTTC	CASSPGGRGRSYEQYF
TRBD1	TRBV5-5	TRBJ1-2	-	TGTGCCAGCAGCGTTCACCGGGACAGCTATGGCTACACCTTC	CASSVHRDSYGYTF
-	TRBV7-9	TRBJ1-1	once	TGTGCCAGCGACATTATCCGGGGGGGTGAAGCTTTCTTT	CASDIIRGGEAFF
TRBD1	TRBV5-1	TRBJ2-3	once	TGCGCCAGCAGCACCCGGACAGGGGCGCTCAGAGATACGCAGTATTTT	CASSTRTGALRDTQYF
TRBD1	TRBV19	TRBJ2-2	-	TGTGCCAGTAGTGTACCGGGAACAGGGGTCACCGGGGAGCTGTTTTTT	CASSVPGTGVTGELFF
TRBD2	TRBV4-2	TRBJ2-5	-	TGTGCCAGCAGCCAAGATTGGGGCGGAAGCGGGGGGAAACAAGAGACCCAGTACTTC	CASSQDWGGSGGKQETQYF
-	TRBV5-6	TRBJ2-3	-	TGTGCCAGCAGCTTGAAAGCGGCCCTGGATTGGACAGATACGCAGTATTTT	CASSLKAALDWTDTQYF
-	TRBV7-9	TRBJ1-1	-	TGTGCCAGCAGCCTCGGGAGGGGAGGAGGGAACACTGAAGCTTTCTTT	CASSLGRGGGNTEAFF
TRBD1	TRBV4-1	TRBJ1-2	-	TGCGCCAGCAGCCAAACTACAGGGGGGTATGGCTACACCTTC	CASSQTTGGYGYTF
TRBD1	TRBV11-2	TRBJ1-1	-	TGTGCCAGCAGACGACAGGGTAACACTGAAGCTTTCTTT	CASRRQGNTEAFF
TRBD1	TRBV6-5	TRBJ2-3	-	TGTGCCAGCAGTCGGGACAGAATGACAGATACGCAGTATTTT	CASSRDRMTDTQYF
TRBD1	TRBV30	TRBJ1-2	-	TGTGCCTGGAGTGGACAGGGATCCTCTTATGGCTACACCTTC	CAWSGQGSSYGYTF
TRBD2	TRBV9	TRBJ2-3	-	TGTGCCAGCAGCGTAGGCTCTAGCGGGGGGAACACAGATACGCAGTATTTT	CASSVGSSGGNTDTQYF
TRBD1	TRBV7-9	TRBJ2-1	-	TGTGCCAGCAGCCCCGACAGGGGGCTGGACAATGAGCAGTTCTTC	CASSPDRGLDNEQFF
-	TRBV19	TRBJ1-5	few	TGTGCCAGTAGTACCGGAGGGGATCAGCCCCAGCATTTT	CASSTGGDQPQHF
TRBD1	TRBV6-4	TRBJ1-1	-	TGTGCCAGCAGTGAGACAGGGACGAACACTGAAGCTTTCTTT	CASSETGTNTEAFF
TRBD1	TRBV7-9	TRBJ2-5	-	TGTGCCACCGAGACAGGGAATGAGGAGACCCAGTACTTC	CATETGNEETQYF
TRBD1	TRBV5-5	TRBJ1-6	-	TGTGCCAGCAGCCCAGGGGGTATTAGTAATTCACCCCTCCACTTT	CASSPGGISNSPLHF
-	TRBV11-2	TRBJ1-1	-	TGTGCCAGCAGGACACAAACTGAAGCTTTCTTT	CASRTQTEAFF
TRBD1	TRBV5-5	TRBJ1-1	once	TGTGCCAGCAGCTGGACAGGGGGAAGGACTGAAGCTTTCTTT	CASSWTGGRTEAFF
TRBD1	TRBV29-1	TRBJ1-1	-	TGCAGCGTAGGGGGCCATGGAACTGAAGCTTTCTTT	CSVGGHGTEAFF
-	TRBV5-6	TRBJ2-7	-	TGTGCCAGCAGCTGGCCTGGACAGCCCTCCTACGAGCAGTACTTC	CASSWPGQPSYEQYF